The clone carrying this TCR beta chain was detected a few times. Trimming took 5 bases from V and 7 from J, leaving 15 bases between them. The CDR3 has 14 amino acids. Germline CDR1 SGHTA, CDR2 FQGNSA. The data are from a study of patients and donors after allogeneic stem cell transplantation. Via MiXCR, TCRdb re-called the RT-PCR reads, giving one row per CDR3 protein. Of around 150,000 distinct CDR3 sequences in the sample, 30% to 45% were seen once. This sequence was found in a human donor who was either an allogeneic HSCT recipient or a stem cell or donor lymphocyte infusion donor (not recorded which). It is not recorded whose cells these are; they may come from a transplant donor. The chain joins TRBV7-2 to TRBJ1-5; D ambiguous. The source material was blood, either unsorted or a sorted T cell fraction (not recorded which). The CDR3 spells CASSQWTPGQPQHF. For the CDR3, the DNA is TGTGCCAGCAGCCAATGGACCCCGGGCCAGCCCCAGCATTTT.